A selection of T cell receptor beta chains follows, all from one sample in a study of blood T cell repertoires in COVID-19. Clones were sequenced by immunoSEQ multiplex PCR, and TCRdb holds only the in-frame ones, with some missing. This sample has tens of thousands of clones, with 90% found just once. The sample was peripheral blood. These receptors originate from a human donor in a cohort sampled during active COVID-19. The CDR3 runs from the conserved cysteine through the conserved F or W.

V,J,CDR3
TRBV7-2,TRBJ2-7,CASSSPLGGYEQYF
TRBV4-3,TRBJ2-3,CASSQRPGDTQYF
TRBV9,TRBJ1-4,CASSAGQIGDLTNEKLFF
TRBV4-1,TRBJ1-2,CASSHTGQENGYTF
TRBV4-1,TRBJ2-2,CASSQDSVTGELFF
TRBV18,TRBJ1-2,CASSPTVGTQTYGYTF
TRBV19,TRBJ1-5,CASWTVYSNQPQHF
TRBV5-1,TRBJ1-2,CASSWDRVDGYTF
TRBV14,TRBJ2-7,CASSQFYEQYF
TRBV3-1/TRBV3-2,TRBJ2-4,CASSQGSAGGQPIAKNIQYF
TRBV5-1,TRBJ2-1,CASSLGRLATYNEQFF
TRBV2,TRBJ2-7,CASRDRAYEQYF
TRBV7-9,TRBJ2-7,CASSLTSYEQYF
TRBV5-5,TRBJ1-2,CASSSVGSEGYGYTF
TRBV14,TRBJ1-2,CASSQPKSGGYTF
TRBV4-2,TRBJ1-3,CASSTPQGAGNTIYF
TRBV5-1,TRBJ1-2,CASYPGQGPVNYGYTF
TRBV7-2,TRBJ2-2,CASSLHGDLIGELFF
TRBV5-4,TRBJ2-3,CASSSPGKGDTQYF
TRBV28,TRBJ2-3,CASSPPSGLTDTQYF
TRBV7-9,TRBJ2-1,CASSSPRGGLGNEQFF
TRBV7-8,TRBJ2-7,CASSLAGLAGYEQYF
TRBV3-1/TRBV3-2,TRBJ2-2,CASSQVGQGNTGELFF
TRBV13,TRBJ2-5,CASSVTSGGLETQYF
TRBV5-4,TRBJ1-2,CASSWRGSYGYTF
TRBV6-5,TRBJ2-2,CASSYPGGVGTGELFF
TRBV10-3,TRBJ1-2,CAISPAGGDYGYTF
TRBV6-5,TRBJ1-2,CASSYSGQIYGYTF
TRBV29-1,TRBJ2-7,CSVEGVSTYEQYF
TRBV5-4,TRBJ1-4,CASSLTTGATNEKLFF
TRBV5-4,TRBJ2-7,CASSPDRGGFYEQYF
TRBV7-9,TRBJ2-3,CASSRRQVGDTQYF
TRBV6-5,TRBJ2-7,CASSPQGPLLEQYF
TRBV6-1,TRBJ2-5,CASSELAGGPQETQYF
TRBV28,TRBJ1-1,CASSWTANTEAFF
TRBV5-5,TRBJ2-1,CASSSPRGGNEQFF
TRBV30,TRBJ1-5,CAWSTTGINQPQHF
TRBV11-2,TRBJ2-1,CASSTPVPLNDNEQFF
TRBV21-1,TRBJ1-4,CASSNKWATGTNEKLFF
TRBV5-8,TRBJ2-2,CASSLQNTGELFF
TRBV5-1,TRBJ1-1,CASSLTGRNTEAFF
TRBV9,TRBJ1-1,CASSVDYRGGHTEAFF
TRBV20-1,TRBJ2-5,CSASPPPSGNHPQETQYF
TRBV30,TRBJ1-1,CAWSGAGGSMNTEAFF
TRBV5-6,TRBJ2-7,CASSPGTSGAEQYF
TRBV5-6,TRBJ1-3,CASSGKKEGGNTIYF
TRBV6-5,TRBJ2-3,CASSYVRTDTQYF
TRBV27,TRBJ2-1,CASNRVGKYNEQFF
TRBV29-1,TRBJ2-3,CSVRSGGTTDTQYF
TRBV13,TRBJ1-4,CASSYTGTVNEKLFF
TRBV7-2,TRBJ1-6,CASQGPPNSPLHF
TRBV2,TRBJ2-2,CASNAEGKYTGELFF
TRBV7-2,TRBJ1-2,CASSLLEGSGYTF
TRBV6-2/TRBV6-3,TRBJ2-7,CASSELGGLAGENSYEQYF
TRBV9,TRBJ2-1,CASSAWTSGMGEQFF
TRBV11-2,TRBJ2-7,CASSRTSYHEQYF
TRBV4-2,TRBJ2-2,CASSLQTRAGAGELFF